The clone carrying this T cell receptor beta chain was found a few times. Germline V gene data show CDR1 as SNHLY and CDR2 as FYNNEI. This CDR3 region has 16 residues. Trimming took 1 base from V and 4 from J; bases not matched to a gene: 6. These data are taken from a study of control samples from healthy donors and cancer patients. Clones were read by immunoSEQ multiplex PCR, and TCRdb kept only the in-frame ones, dropping some. The data contain approximately 100,000 clones, around nine tenths of them singletons. The sample taken for sequencing was blood. The source of this sequence is a woman aged 18-35 years in good health. The chain carries TRBV2 and TRBJ2-3; the match to TRBD2 covers 9 bases. The CDR3 reads CASSEGGGGGADTQYF. CDR3 bases: TGTGCCAGCAGTGAAGGGGGAGGCGGGGGGGCAGATACGCAGTATTTT.